These 32 T cell receptor beta chains originate from one sample sequenced in a study of shared clonotypes between healthy human individuals. The assay was immunoSEQ multiplex PCR, and TCRdb's table has in-frame clones only and misses some. The sample carries about 1.9 million clones, over 85% recorded once. Naive CD8 cells lacked CD45RO, underwent positive selection for CCR7 and left out terminally differentiated effector memory CD45RA+ cells. Sequenced material: naive CD8+ T cells from PBMCs. Receptors were obtained from a man aged 18 to 29 in good health. Some clones in this sample may be carry-over from other donors' samples.

The V call is TRBV6-5, the J call TRBJ1-2; 7 nucleotides line up with TRBD1. The ends lost 2 bases at V and 4 bases at J; junction bases unmatched: 4. Germline values: CDR1 MNHEY, CDR2 SVGAGI. The CDR3 contains 14 residues. CDR3 DNA: TGTGCCAGCAGTTACGACAGGGCTCTCTATGGCTACACCTTC. As protein: CASSYDRALYGYTF.

As to this clone: Other DNA sequences from this sample encode an identical CDR3 as well. The V and J genes are TRBV28 and TRBJ2-1; 13 nucleotides align to TRBD2. Per germline, CDR1 MDHEN and CDR2 SYDVKM. Germline trimming cut 5 bases from V and 5 bases from J; bases unmatched to any gene: 3. The CDR3 is made up of 15 amino acids. CDR3 region: CASSLGLAGDNEQFF. The CDR3 region has the DNA TGTGCCAGCAGTCTAGGACTAGCGGGAGACAATGAGCAGTTCTTC.

The chain has TRBV25-1 and TRBJ1-1, with D unclear. Germline V CDR1 and CDR2: MGHDK, SYGVNS. The germline V and J ends were trimmed by 8 bases and 0 bases, with 16 bases remaining between them. This CDR3 has 15 residues. This CDR3 is CASSSRGGMNTEAFF. The CDR3 DNA reads TGTGCCAGCTCTTCCCGGGGTGGAATGAACACTGAAGCTTTCTTT.

The V call is TRBV5-1, the J call TRBJ1-1; 9 bases map to TRBD1. V lost 5 bases, J lost 5 bases, and 4 bases stayed unmatched. The CDR3 has 13 residues. Germline CDR1 is SGHRS and CDR2 is YFSETQ. This CDR3 is CASRTGGRTEAFF. CDR3 coding DNA: TGCGCCAGCAGGACAGGGGGGAGGACTGAAGCTTTCTTT.

The chain recombines TRBV29-1 with TRBJ2-5; 15 nucleotides agree with TRBD2. V lost 5 bases to trimming and J lost 5 bases; unmatched junction nucleotides: 12. CDR1 is SQVTM and CDR2 is ANQGSEA in the germline V gene. The CDR3 is 17 residues long. The CDR3 DNA sequence: TGCAGCGTTACCGGACTAGCGGGAGGGAGGAGGTTGGAGACCCAGTACTTC. Amino acid sequence: CSVTGLAGGRRLETQYF.

The V call is TRBV27, the J call TRBJ2-3; 8 nucleotides line up with TRBD1. With 4 bases clipped from V and 3 bases from J, the junction kept 9 bases outside the gene matches. Germline lookup yields CDR1 MNHEY and CDR2 SMNVEV (reference sequence). CDR3 length: 16 residues. The CDR3 protein is CASSWSRGQGTDTQYF. DNA for the CDR3: TGTGCCAGCAGTTGGAGCAGGGGGCAAGGGACAGATACGCAGTATTTT.

J is TRBJ2-3 and V is TRBV5-1, with a weak D call TRBD2 (5 bases). Germline CDR1 reads SGHRS; CDR2 reads YFSETQ. CDR3 length: 18 residues. V was cut by 2 bases and J by 0 bases, with 19 bases left in between. CDR3 nucleotide sequence: TGCGCCAGCAGCTTTAATTCGGTTTTACTAGGAAGCACAGATACGCAGTATTTT. Translation gives CASSFNSVLLGSTDTQYF.

Only one count was recorded for this clone. This chain links TRBV5-1 with TRBJ2-3; no definite D call. The V end lost 5 bases, the J end lost 6 bases, and 16 bases lay between the germline ends. The CDR3 extends over 14 amino acids. CDR1 SGHRS and CDR2 YFSETQ come from the germline V gene. As DNA, the CDR3 is TGCGCCAGCAGGTGGACCTCCGGATTTGATACGCAGTATTTT. This sequence encodes CASRWTSGFDTQYF.

The CDR3 DNA sequence: TGTGCCAGCAGTATCCTCAATCCGCTGGGCCTCAATGAAAAACTGTTTTTT. It translates to CASSILNPLGLNEKLFF. This chain uses TRBV27 with TRBJ1-4; D remains ambiguous. The CDR3 totals 17 residues. Germline lookup yields CDR1 MNHEY and CDR2 SMNVEV (reference sequence). Deletions cut 5 bases from V and 5 bases from J, with 21 bases between.

The chain carries TRBV5-5 and TRBJ2-7; D may be TRBD1 (5 bases). The V and J ends lost 4 bases and 6 bases respectively, with 14 bases between them. CDR1 is SGHKS, CDR2 YYEKEE, per germline (reference sequence). This CDR3 comprises 13 residues. The DNA for the CDR3 is TGTGCCAGCAGCCACCCCCCCAGGGCCGAGCAGTACTTC. Encoded protein: CASSHPPRAEQYF.

The sample holds one count of this clone. V is TRBV28 and J is TRBJ2-1; TRBD2 aligns across 8 bases. Germline CDR1 reads MDHEN; CDR2 reads SYDVKM. The junction had 20 bases not matched to a gene; V was cut back by 7 bases and J by 6 bases. The CDR3 covers 18 residues. The CDR3 sequence is CASTYEGSGRIGINEQFF. For the CDR3, the DNA is TGTGCCAGCACTTATGAGGGGAGCGGGAGAATAGGAATCAATGAGCAGTTCTTC.

Concerning this clone: Different DNA sequences within this sample yield the same CDR3. The chain uses TRBV4-1 and TRBJ2-2; either TRBD1 or TRBD2 may supply D (6 bases each). Trimming removed 4 bases at V and 1 base at J, with 10 bases between. Germline CDR1 and CDR2: MGHRA and YSYEKL. This CDR3 region has 15 residues. DNA for the CDR3: TGCGCCAGCAGCCCCAAGGGGGGGAACACCGGGGAGCTGTTTTTT. Protein product: CASSPKGGNTGELFF.

V and J are TRBV10-3 and TRBJ2-7, with TRBD2 matching 12 bases. The CDR3 sequence is 19 residues long. Germline assignment: CDR1 ENHRY and CDR2 SYGVKD. The ends lost 3 bases at V and 0 bases at J; junction bases unmatched: 12. The CDR3 reads CAISDPWTSGTSSSYEQYF. In DNA form, the CDR3 reads TGTGCCATCAGTGACCCCTGGACTAGCGGGACTTCGAGCTCCTACGAGCAGTACTTC.

Written as DNA, the CDR3 is TGTGCCAGCAGCCAAGGTCAAGGAGCGGGAAACTCCTACGAGCAGTACTTC. It codes for CASSQGQGAGNSYEQYF. V gene TRBV14 combines with J gene TRBJ2-7, with TRBD2 matching 7 bases. V lost 1 base and J lost 0; bases outside the gene matches: 9. This CDR3 spans 17 amino acids. Germline values: CDR1 SGHDN, CDR2 FVKESK.

J is TRBJ2-1 and V is TRBV12-5; D unclear. V was trimmed by 0 bases and J by 7 bases, leaving 13 bases between them. Germline CDR1 LGHNT, CDR2 FRNRAP. The CDR3 runs 15 residues. CDR3 nucleotides: TGTGCTAGTGGTTTGGTACGTGGCGGAATGAATGAGCAGTTCTTC. Amino acids: CASGLVRGGMNEQFF.

V usage is TRBV6-1 and J usage is TRBJ2-7; D is uncertain. Germline V CDR1 and CDR2: MNHNS, SASEGT. V was cut by 5 bases and J by 2 bases, with 16 bases left in between. The CDR3 is 15 residues long. CDR3 residues: CASSPYSGLPYEQYF. The CDR3 DNA reads TGTGCCAGCAGTCCCTATTCCGGGTTACCCTACGAGCAGTACTTC.

This chain links TRBV29-1 with TRBJ2-1; D is unclear. V lost 7 bases and J lost 2, with 12 bases in between. CDR1 is SQVTM, CDR2 ANQGSEA, per germline. The CDR3 has 13 residues. The chain's CDR3 is CSALPGAYNEQFF. The CDR3, as DNA: TGCAGCGCCTTACCCGGCGCCTACAATGAGCAGTTCTTC.

The chain couples TRBV7-3 to TRBJ2-5; TRBD1 agrees at 7 bases. Germline-derived CDR1 and CDR2 are SGHTA and FQGTGA. There are 14 residues in the CDR3. After removal of 2 bases from V and 3 bases from J, the junction contained 3 bases not matched to a gene. The CDR3 coding sequence is TGTGCCAGCAGCTTAGCCGGGACAGAAGAGACCCAGTACTTC. Protein sequence: CASSLAGTEETQYF. The variable domain in full, completed from reference TRBV7-3 and TRBJ2-5, reads GAGVSQTPSNKVTEKGKYVELRCDPISGHTALYWYRQSLGQGPEFLIYFQGTGAADDSGLPNDRFFAVRPEGSVSTLKIQRTERGDSAVYLCASSLAGTEETQYFGPGTRLLVL.

The chain carries TRBV7-9 and TRBJ2-7; the D is unclear. CDR3 length equals 15 residues. V was shortened by 2 bases and J by 0 bases, with 11 bases between the two germline ends. CDR1 and CDR2 from the germline V gene are SEHNR and FQNEAQ (reference sequence). The CDR3 region has the DNA TGTGCCAGCAGCTTAACCTCGGTGAGCTCCTACGAGCAGTACTTC. It is translated as CASSLTSVSSYEQYF.

The chain carries TRBV4-3 and TRBJ2-7, with unresolved D. The germline V gene has CDR1 LGHNA and CDR2 YSLEER. V lost 0 bases and J 3 bases, leaving 18 bases between the germline ends. This CDR3 contains 17 residues. This CDR3 reads CASSQDTTDLGRYEQYF. DNA for the CDR3: TGCGCCAGCAGCCAAGATACCACAGACTTAGGCCGCTACGAGCAGTACTTC.

J is TRBJ2-7 and V is TRBV29-1; perhaps TRBD2 as D (5 bases). Trimming removed 6 bases from V and 7 bases from J, with 13 bases in between. Per the germline V gene, CDR1 is SQVTM and CDR2 is ANQGSEA. This CDR3 spans 11 amino acids. DNA of the CDR3: TGCAGCGTGGAGGTTACGGGGGAGCAGTACTTC. This codes for CSVEVTGEQYF.

J is TRBJ2-7 and V is TRBV11-3; maybe TRBD1 (5 bases). The germline CDR1 and CDR2 sequences are SGHNT and YENEEA. The germline V and J ends were trimmed by 4 bases and 1 base, with 8 bases remaining between them. This CDR3 is built from 13 residues. Here the CDR3 reads CASSSGQSYEQYF. Here the CDR3 DNA reads TGTGCCAGCAGCTCCGGACAATCCTACGAGCAGTACTTC.

The chain has TRBV4-2 and TRBJ2-3; 9 bases map to TRBD2. The CDR3 totals 17 residues. In germline, CDR1 is LGHNA, CDR2 YNFKEQ. The trim removed 5 bases at V and 0 bases at J, leaving 9 bases unmatched. CDR3 coding DNA: TGTGCCAGCAGCTCCAGTTGGACTAGCGACAGCACAGATACGCAGTATTTT. Its protein product is CASSSSWTSDSTDTQYF.

The chain uses TRBV11-2 and TRBJ2-5; TRBD2 is a possible D gene (6 bases). The CDR3 has 15 residues. The ends were cut back, 1 base at V and 7 bases at J, with 16 bases in the middle. Germline loops: CDR1 SGHAT, CDR2 FQNNGV. CDR3 in amino acids: CASSLGFGGRATQYF. DNA of the CDR3: TGTGCCAGCAGCTTAGGATTCGGGGGTCGCGCGACCCAGTACTTC.

As to this clone: In the same sample, other DNA sequences code for this CDR3. J is TRBJ1-1 and V is TRBV27; D is unresolved. From germline, CDR1 is MNHEY and CDR2 SMNVEV (reference sequence). This CDR3 comprises 12 residues. Trimming took 5 bases from V and 1 from J, leaving 5 bases between them. The CDR3 spells CASSPGNTEAFF. As DNA, the CDR3 is TGTGCCAGCAGTCCCGGGAACACTGAAGCTTTCTTT.

The chain recombines TRBV9 with TRBJ1-2; no reliable D call. The CDR3 runs 15 residues. Looked up from germline, CDR1 is SGDLS and CDR2 is YYNGEE. Trimming cost V 3 bases and J 5 bases, with 17 bases left between them. Here the CDR3 DNA reads TGTGCCAGCAGCGCCGGACGGATTGTAAATTATGGCTACACCTTC. As protein: CASSAGRIVNYGYTF.

The V call is TRBV2, the J call TRBJ1-3; D is uncertain. Germline values: CDR1 SNHLY, CDR2 FYNNEI. V dropped 3 bases and J dropped 1 base, with 4 bases sitting between them. The CDR3 sequence is 13 residues long. CDR3 region: CASSEDSGNTIYF. CDR3 bases: TGTGCCAGCAGTGAGGATTCTGGAAACACCATATATTTT. Variable domain in full (rest from reference TRBV2 and TRBJ1-3): EPEVTQTPSHQVTQMGQEVILRCVPISNHLYFYWYRQILGQKVEFLVSFYNNEISEKSEIFDDQFSVERPDGSNFTLKIRSTKLEDSAMYFCASSEDSGNTIYFGEGSWLTVV.

The chain carries TRBV11-2 and TRBJ2-3; unclear D gene. Germline V gene data show CDR1 as SGHAT and CDR2 as FQNNGV. CDR3 length equals 13 residues. The germline V and J ends were trimmed by 3 bases and 5 bases, with 9 bases remaining between them. CDR3 amino acids: CASSFIIGDTQYF. The CDR3 DNA follows: TGTGCCAGCAGCTTTATAATCGGAGATACGCAGTATTTT.

This rearrangement joins TRBV28 to TRBJ2-7; TRBD2 aligns across 7 bases. J was trimmed by 7 bases and V by 5 bases; bases with no gene match: 14. CDR3 length: 15 amino acids. The germline gives CDR1 MDHEN, CDR2 SYDVKM. The CDR3 DNA reads TGTGCCAGCAGTACAAACGAGATGGCTAGCGGAGAGCAGTACTTC. The encoded protein is CASSTNEMASGEQYF.

This clone was seen more than once but under ten times. The chain joins TRBV6-5 to TRBJ1-1, with a possible D match to TRBD1 (6 bases). Trimming took off 7 bases at V and 3 bases at J, with 12 bases between the two ends. Germline-derived CDR1 and CDR2 are MNHEY and SVGAGI. This CDR3 is 13 amino acids long. The CDR3 protein is CASTLGGHTEAFF. The CDR3 DNA reads TGTGCCAGCACCCTTGGGGGGCACACTGAAGCTTTCTTT.

This chain joins TRBV19 and TRBJ2-3; possibly TRBD1 for D (6 bases). There are 16 residues in the CDR3. Germline CDR1 is LNHDA and CDR2 is SQIVND (reference sequence). The V and J ends lost 6 bases and 4 bases respectively, with 20 bases between them. The chain's CDR3 is CASSVGRGGRSDTQYF. In DNA form, the CDR3 reads TGTGCCAGTAGCGTGGGAAGAGGGGGAAGGTCAGATACGCAGTATTTT.

The rearrangement joins TRBV11-2 to TRBJ2-5; D possibly corresponds to TRBD2 (6 bases). In germline, CDR1 is SGHAT, CDR2 FQNNGV. With 8 bases removed from V and 5 bases from J, the gap between germline ends came to 18 bases. The CDR3 length is 14 residues. DNA for the CDR3: TGTGCCAGCCGAGGGCGCGGGGCCGGTGAGACCCAGTACTTC. This gives the protein CASRGRGAGETQYF.